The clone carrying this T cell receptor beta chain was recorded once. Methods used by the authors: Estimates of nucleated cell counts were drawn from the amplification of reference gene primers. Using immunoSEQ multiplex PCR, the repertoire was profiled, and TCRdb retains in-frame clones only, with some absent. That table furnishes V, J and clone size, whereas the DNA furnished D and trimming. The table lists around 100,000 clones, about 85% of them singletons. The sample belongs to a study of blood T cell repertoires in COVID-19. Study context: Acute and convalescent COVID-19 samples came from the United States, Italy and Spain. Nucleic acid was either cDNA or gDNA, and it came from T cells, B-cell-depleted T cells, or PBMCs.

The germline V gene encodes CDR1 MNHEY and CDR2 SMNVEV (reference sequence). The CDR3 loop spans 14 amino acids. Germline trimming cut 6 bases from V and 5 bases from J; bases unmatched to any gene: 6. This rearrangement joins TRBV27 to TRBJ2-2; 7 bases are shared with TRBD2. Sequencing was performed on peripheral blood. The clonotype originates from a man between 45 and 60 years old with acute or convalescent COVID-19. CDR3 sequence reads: CASRAAGRTGELFF. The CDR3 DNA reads TGTGCCAGCAGAGCAGCGGGGAGGACCGGGGAGCTGTTTTTT.